This TCR beta chain stems from a study of blood T cell repertoires in COVID-19. The overall study: The origin of the acute and convalescent COVID-19 samples was the United States, Italy and Spain. Sources were T cells, B-cell-depleted T cells, or PBMCs; the material itself was cDNA or gDNA.

The CDR3 length is 12 residues. V lost 6 bases and J lost 8, with 13 bases in between. CDR1 is GTSNPN and CDR2 is SVGIG in the germline V gene (reference sequence). Authors' processing steps: Estimation of nucleated cell counts relied on the amplification of reference gene primers. Assay used: immunoSEQ multiplex PCR; TCRdb lists only in-frame clones, some missing. D and trimming come from the DNA, and the V and J calls and clone size come from that table. The table has some 180,000 clones, 76% seen once. The sample consisted of peripheral blood. This sequence was found in a woman aged 45-65 years with active or convalescent COVID-19. The chain employs TRBV30 and TRBJ1-4; tentative D call: TRBD1 (5 bases). The CDR3 nucleotides are TGTGCCTGCTGCAGGGATATGGAAAAACTGTTTTTT. Its protein is CACCRDMEKLFF. The full variable domain, its missing parts supplied by reference TRBV30 and TRBJ1-4, is SQTIHQWPATLVQPVGSPLSLECTVEGTSNPNLYWYRQAAGRGLQLLFYSVGIGQISSEVPQNLSASRPQDRQFILSSKKLLLSDSGFYLCACCRDMEKLFFGSGTQLSVL.